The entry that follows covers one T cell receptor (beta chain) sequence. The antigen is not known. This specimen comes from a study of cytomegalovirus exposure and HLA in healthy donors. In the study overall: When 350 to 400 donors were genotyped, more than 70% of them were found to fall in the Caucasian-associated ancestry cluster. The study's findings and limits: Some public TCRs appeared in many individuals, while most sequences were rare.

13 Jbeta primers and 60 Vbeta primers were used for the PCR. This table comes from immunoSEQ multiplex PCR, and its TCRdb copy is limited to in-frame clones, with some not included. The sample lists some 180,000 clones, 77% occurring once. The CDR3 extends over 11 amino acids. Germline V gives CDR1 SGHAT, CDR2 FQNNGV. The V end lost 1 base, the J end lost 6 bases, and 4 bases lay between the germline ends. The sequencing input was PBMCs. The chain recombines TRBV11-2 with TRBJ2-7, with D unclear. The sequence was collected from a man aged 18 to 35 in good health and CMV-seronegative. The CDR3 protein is CASSLALEQYF. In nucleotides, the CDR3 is TGTGCCAGCAGCTTAGCTCTCGAGCAGTACTTC. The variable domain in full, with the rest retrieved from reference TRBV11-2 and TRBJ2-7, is EAGVAQSPRYKIIEKRQSVAFWCNPISGHATLYWYQQILGQGPKLLIQFQNNGVVDDSQLPKDRFSAERLKGVDSTLKIQPAKLEDSAVYLCASSLALEQYFGPGTRLTVT.